The next 27 T cell receptor beta chains were all read from a single sample in a study of T-cell reconstitution after alpha-beta-depleted transplantation in children. Unique molecular identifiers featured in how the TCRbeta library was prepared. Each CDR3 protein is one row after TCRdb ran MiXCR on the PCR reads. The sample has some 290,000 distinct CDR3 sequences, about 10% seen once. The sequencing here drew on PBMCs from the stem cell graft donor, taken from the stem cell graft. These receptors originate from a human donor who donated a stem cell graft to a child with SCID.

This sequence joins TRBV27 and TRBJ1-6; D not resolved. The CDR3 is 12 residues long. Germline-derived CDR1 and CDR2 are MNHEY and SMNVEV (reference sequence). Between the trimmed V and J ends, which lost 6 bases and 10 bases, there was a span of 10 bases. CDR3 nucleotides: TGTGCCAGCAGCCCAATATTCTCACCCCTCCACTTT. Encoded protein: CASSPIFSPLHF.

This clonotype occurred a few times. The chain couples TRBV5-1 to TRBJ2-7, with D uncertain. Germline V CDR1 and CDR2: SGHRS, YFSETQ. Trimming took 0 bases from V and 3 from J, leaving 10 bases between them. The CDR3 has 14 residues. CDR3 in DNA: TGCGCCAGCAGCTTGGGCCAGGCTAACTACGAGCAGTACTTC. Protein sequence: CASSLGQANYEQYF.

The CDR3 reads CSARGRQGRETQYF. In DNA, the CDR3 is TGCAGTGCTAGGGGCCGACAGGGGAGGGAGACCCAGTACTTC. The chain carries TRBV20-1 and TRBJ2-5, with TRBD1 matching 8 bases. The germline V gene has CDR1 DFQATT and CDR2 SNEGSKA (reference sequence). The CDR3 spans 14 residues. V lost 3 bases, J lost 5 bases, and 8 bases stayed unmatched.

This clonotype was seen only a few times. The J gene is TRBJ2-7, the V gene TRBV10-3, with 12 bases fitting TRBD2. This CDR3 is 13 amino acids long. Germline CDR1 and CDR2: ENHRY and SYGVKD. The J segment lost 4 bases and the V segment lost 9 bases, leaving 4 bases of the junction unmatched. CDR3 in amino acids: CAMGTSGGYEQYF. CDR3 bases: TGTGCCATGGGTACTAGCGGGGGGTACGAGCAGTACTTC.

This clonotype was counted between two and nine times. The gene calls are TRBV20-1 and TRBJ2-3; 9 nucleotides line up with TRBD2. Per the germline V gene, CDR1 is DFQATT and CDR2 is SNEGSKA (reference sequence). The CDR3 is 15 amino acids. J gave up 1 base and V 1 base, and 3 bases lay outside the gene matches. CDR3 DNA sequence: TGCAGTGCTAGAGGGCTAGCGGGGCGCACAGATACGCAGTATTTT. As protein: CSARGLAGRTDTQYF.

This clonotype was seen many times. This chain uses TRBV12-3 or TRBV12-4 with TRBJ2-2; tentative D call: TRBD1 (5 bases). V was clipped by 2 bases and J by 5 bases, with 15 bases between them. This CDR3 is built from 16 residues. CDR3 in amino acids: CASSLRQGQATGELFF. The DNA for the CDR3 is TGTGCCAGCAGTTTAAGGCAGGGTCAAGCGACCGGGGAGCTGTTTTTT.

This CDR3 reads CSARLRTKGRSEKLFF. CDR3 sequence (DNA): TGCAGTGCTAGACTTCGAACTAAGGGGAGGAGTGAAAAACTGTTTTTT. The chain couples TRBV20-1 to TRBJ1-4; D may be TRBD1 (5 bases). CDR3 size: 16 residues. V lost 2 bases, J lost 7 bases, and 20 bases lay in between. Per germline, CDR1 DFQATT and CDR2 SNEGSKA (reference sequence).

The chain combines TRBV11-2 with TRBJ1-2; TRBD1 might be the D (5 bases). Germline V gives CDR1 SGHAT, CDR2 FQNNGV. The CDR3 consists of 15 residues. The V and J ends lost 5 bases and 0 bases respectively, with 13 bases between them. CDR3: CASSLIVGPNYGYTF. CDR3 nucleotides: TGTGCCAGCAGCCTCATCGTGGGACCTAACTATGGCTACACCTTC.

This clonotype came up a few times. The V gene is TRBV7-9, the J gene TRBJ2-5; TRBD1 agrees at 7 bases. Germline trimming cut 2 bases from V and 0 bases from J; bases unmatched to any gene: 3. This CDR3 is 15 amino acids long. The germline CDR1 and CDR2 sequences are SEHNR and FQNEAQ (reference sequence). CDR3 amino acids: CASSLPGQNQETQYF. The CDR3 DNA reads TGTGCCAGCAGCTTACCGGGACAGAACCAAGAGACCCAGTACTTC.

At least ten counts were recorded for this clonotype. The rearrangement uses TRBV13 and TRBJ2-1; D call uncertain. V was clipped by 5 bases and J by 0 bases, with 2 bases between them. The CDR3 sequence is 12 residues long. Germline V gene sequence: CDR1 PRHDT, CDR2 FYEKMQ (reference sequence). The CDR3 region has the DNA TGTGCCAGCAGCACCTCCTACAATGAGCAGTTCTTC. This encodes CASSTSYNEQFF.

The rearrangement joins TRBV6-2 or TRBV6-3 to TRBJ2-7; a weak D match, TRBD1 (5 bases). CDR3 size: 16 residues. Trimming removed 6 bases from V and 2 bases from J, with 20 bases in between. Germline V gene sequence: CDR1 MNHEY, CDR2 SVGEGT. CDR3 in amino acids: CASRRLDSAKTYEQYF. In DNA, the CDR3 is TGTGCCAGCAGACGCCTCGACAGTGCTAAGACCTACGAGCAGTACTTC.

In this sample, this clonotype turned up a few times. The rearrangement joins TRBV12-3 or TRBV12-4 to TRBJ2-2, with 8 bases identical to TRBD1. With V trimmed by 7 bases and J by 3 bases, 7 bases remained unmatched. The CDR3 has 15 amino acids. The CDR3 region is CASNLGQVDTGELFF. CDR3 nucleotides: TGTGCCAGCAACCTGGGACAGGTCGACACCGGGGAGCTGTTTTTT.

This clonotype was seen only a few times. The J gene is TRBJ2-5, the V gene TRBV7-2; D uncertain. V was pared by 2 bases and J by 4 bases, with 11 bases between. This CDR3 contains 14 residues. The germline CDR1 and CDR2 sequences are SGHTA and FQGNSA. The chain's CDR3 is CASSLPSWAETQYF. The CDR3 DNA follows: TGTGCCAGCAGCTTACCCTCTTGGGCAGAGACCCAGTACTTC.

This sequence joins TRBV9 and TRBJ1-1; 8 nucleotides line up with TRBD1. This CDR3 is 15 amino acids long. Germline trimming cut 3 bases from V and 1 base from J; bases unmatched to any gene: 5. CDR1 is SGDLS, CDR2 YYNGEE, per germline. The CDR3 loop reads CASSDGQGENTEAFF. Written as DNA, the CDR3 is TGTGCCAGCAGCGATGGACAGGGCGAGAACACTGAAGCTTTCTTT.

At least ten counts were recorded for this clonotype. J is TRBJ2-7 and V is TRBV9; D may be TRBD1 (6 bases). The CDR3 contains 15 residues. From germline, CDR1 is SGDLS and CDR2 YYNGEE. Trimming left V 0 bases short and J 0 bases short, with 10 bases between. The CDR3 region has the DNA TGTGCCAGCAGCGTAGGACAGGCAAGCTCCTACGAGCAGTACTTC. Translated, it gives CASSVGQASSYEQYF. The variable domain in full, completed from reference TRBV9 and TRBJ2-7, reads DSGVTQTPKHLITATGQRVTLRCSPRSGDLSVYWYQQSLDQGLQFLIQYYNGEERAKGNILERFSAQQFPDLHSELNLSSLELGDSALYFCASSVGQASSYEQYFGPGTRLTVT.

The chain carries TRBV5-6 and TRBJ2-7; 7 positions agree with TRBD2. This CDR3 is built from 16 residues. Unmatched junction bases numbered 14, after V lost 4 bases and J lost 4 bases. Per the germline V gene, CDR1 is SGHDT and CDR2 is YYEEEE. The chain's CDR3 is CASSRWTGTTSYEQYF. The CDR3 bases are TGTGCCAGCAGCAGATGGACCGGGACTACTTCTTACGAGCAGTACTTC.

The genes are TRBV3-1 and TRBJ1-6, with D possibly matching TRBD1 (6 bases). Germline CDR1 and CDR2: LGHDT and YNNKEL (reference sequence). V lost 1 base and J lost 7, with 8 bases in between. The CDR3 is made up of 14 amino acids. CDR3 region: CASSQGRGNSPLHF. The CDR3 DNA follows: TGTGCCAGCAGCCAAGGTAGGGGGAATTCACCCCTCCACTTT.

This clonotype was recorded a few times. This chain connects TRBV11-2 to TRBJ2-1, with D unclear. This CDR3 is built from 15 residues. V was shortened by 6 bases and J by 0 bases, with 12 bases between the two germline ends. The germline CDR1 and CDR2 sequences are SGHAT and FQNNGV. The CDR3 DNA reads TGTGCCAGCAGTGCTGTTCGAAGCTCCTACAATGAGCAGTTCTTC. Its translation is CASSAVRSSYNEQFF.

The CDR3 DNA reads TGTGCCAGCAGCTTCAGGACAGGGGGTATGGAGTTCTTC. Its translation: CASSFRTGGMEFF. The chain recombines TRBV9 with TRBJ2-1; 10 bases agree with TRBD1. Germline V gene sequence: CDR1 SGDLS, CDR2 YYNGEE. J gave up 14 bases and V 4 bases, and 9 bases lay outside the gene matches. This CDR3 spans 13 amino acids.

In this sample, this clonotype turned up many times. The chain joins TRBV12-3 or TRBV12-4 to TRBJ1-5, with 7 bases identical to TRBD1. J gave up 5 bases and V 3 bases, and 4 bases lay outside the gene matches. The CDR3 consists of 14 residues. The CDR3 nucleotides read TGTGCCAGCAGTTTGGCGACAGGGTATCAGCCCCAGCATTTT. It specifies CASSLATGYQPQHF.

Remarks on this clonotype: A much larger clonotype is one base distant, so this may be a read error. The chain uses TRBV27 and TRBJ1-2; D is undetermined. The germline V and J ends were trimmed by 4 bases and 2 bases, with 20 bases remaining between them. The CDR3 runs to 17 residues. Germline CDR1 MNHEY, CDR2 SMNVEV (reference sequence). The CDR3 loop reads CASSSSPAVLTNYGYTF. DNA for the CDR3: TGTGCCAGCAGTTCCTCACCCGCGGTGCTTACCAACTATGGCTACACCTTC.

A few counts support this clonotype. The DNA for the CDR3 is TGTGCCATCAGGGGGACAGCTACCGGGGAGCTGTTTTTT. This sequence encodes CAIRGTATGELFF. The V call is TRBV10-3, the J call TRBJ2-2; 7 bases agree with TRBD1. The CDR3 covers 13 residues. Germline V CDR1 and CDR2: ENHRY, SYGVKD. Unmatched junction bases numbered 3, after V lost 6 bases and J lost 5 bases.

This chain connects TRBV7-3 to TRBJ2-5; D is perhaps TRBD2 (7 bases). This CDR3 spans 16 amino acids. CDR1 and CDR2 from the germline V gene are SGHTA and FQGTGA. V lost 2 bases, J lost 5 bases, and 18 bases lay in between. This CDR3 reads CASSLLGGGPVETQYF. The CDR3 DNA is TGTGCCAGCAGCTTATTGGGGGGGGGCCCCGTGGAGACCCAGTACTTC.

This clonotype showed up just a few times. This chain joins TRBV20-1 and TRBJ2-7; the match to TRBD1 covers 7 bases. The CDR3 has 15 amino acids. Trimming cost V 5 bases and J 1 base; bases outside gene matches: 11. The germline gives CDR1 DFQATT, CDR2 SNEGSKA (reference sequence). The CDR3 here is CSAAGLDRVSYEQYF. The CDR3 coding sequence is TGCAGTGCTGCAGGCCTTGACAGGGTTTCCTACGAGCAGTACTTC.

Only a few counts were recorded for this clonotype. The J gene is TRBJ2-1, the V gene TRBV7-9; D remains unclear. The CDR3 is made up of 16 amino acids. CDR1 is SEHNR, CDR2 FQNEAQ, per germline (reference sequence). V was shortened by 5 bases and J by 0 bases, with 14 bases between the two germline ends. The CDR3 loop is CASSIRAPSSYNEQFF. CDR3 coding DNA: TGTGCCAGCAGCATCCGGGCACCGAGCTCCTACAATGAGCAGTTCTTC. Full variable domain (missing parts from reference TRBV7-9 and TRBJ2-1): DTGVSQNPRHKITKRGQNVTFRCDPISEHNRLYWYRQTLGQGPEFLTYFQNEAQLEKSRLLSDRFSAERPKGSFSTLEIQRTEQGDSAMYLCASSIRAPSSYNEQFFGPGTRLTVL.

The V and J genes are TRBV12-3 or TRBV12-4 and TRBJ1-5; the D gene is possibly TRBD1 (5 bases). CDR3 length equals 17 residues. The V end was cut by 4 bases, the J end by 0 bases, with 16 bases between. CDR3 loop: CASSSATEEHSNQPQHF. CDR3 nucleotides: TGTGCCAGCAGTTCAGCGACAGAAGAGCATAGCAATCAGCCCCAGCATTTT.

This clonotype was counted between two and nine times. The rearrangement uses TRBV12-3 or TRBV12-4 and TRBJ1-6; D unresolved. The CDR3 is made up of 14 amino acids. V lost 5 bases, J lost 9 bases, and 14 bases lay in between. This chain's CDR3 is CASSGSSWGSPLHF. CDR3 bases: TGTGCCAGCAGTGGCAGTAGCTGGGGTTCACCCCTCCACTTT.